These 16 T cell receptor beta chains share one sample of origin, sequenced in a study of blood T cells in healthy people across ages. PCR was performed a second time for about 7 to 12 cycles using a sample-barcoded 5' primer and a J-beta primer mix. Using its own MiXCR run on the 5' RACE reads, TCRdb lists one record per CDR3 protein. The profile shows hundreds of thousands of distinct CDR3 sequences, roughly 46% of them singletons. The material sequenced was blood. The receptors were sampled from a man older than 75 in good health.

The gene calls are TRBV20-1 and TRBJ1-1; TRBD1 might be the D (6 bases). This CDR3 comprises 13 residues. CDR1 is DFQATT, CDR2 SNEGSKA, per germline (reference sequence). Trimming cost V 6 bases and J 2 bases, with 13 bases left between them. CDR3 DNA: TGCAGTGCGGACAGAAATTATAACACTGAAGCTTTCTTT. Translation: CSADRNYNTEAFF.

The count of this clonotype is one. The V and J genes are TRBV6-2 or TRBV6-3 and TRBJ2-2, with no clear D. The germline V gene has CDR1 MNHEY and CDR2 SVGEGT. The CDR3 consists of 14 residues. The V end was cut by 1 base, the J end by 7 bases, with 10 bases between. CDR3 DNA: TGTGCCAGCAGTTACTTCCGACCGCGCGGGGAGCTGTTTTTT. Its protein product is CASSYFRPRGELFF.

Comments on this clonotype: A junction end diverges from the germline sequence, so it may reflect a read error. The CDR3 nucleotides are TGTGCCAGCAGCTTAGCGACAGACATGAACACTGAAGCTTTCTTC. This codes for CASSLATDMNTEAFF. This rearrangement joins TRBV7-9 to TRBJ1-1, with a tentative D call TRBD1 (5 bases). This CDR3 comprises 15 residues. Looked up from germline, CDR1 is SEHNR and CDR2 is FQNEAQ (reference sequence). The complete variable domain, with remaining parts taken from reference TRBV7-9 and TRBJ1-1, reads DTGVSQNPRHKITKRGQNVTFRCDPISEHNRLYWYRQTLGQGPEFLTYFQNEAQLEKSRLLSDRFSAERPKGSFSTLEIQRTEQGDSAMYLCASSLATDMNTEAFFGQGTRLTVV.

This clonotype has more than one count but fewer than ten. The rearrangement joins TRBV7-2 to TRBJ2-5; 10 bases are shared with TRBD2. Germline V gene sequence: CDR1 SGHTA, CDR2 FQGNSA. The CDR3 covers 16 residues. V lost 5 bases, J lost 3 bases, and 9 bases stayed unmatched. The CDR3 loop is CASSDKSSGGKETQYF. CDR3 coding DNA: TGTGCCAGCAGCGACAAATCTAGCGGGGGAAAAGAGACCCAGTACTTC.

This chain uses TRBV29-1 with TRBJ2-1; 8 bases align to TRBD2. V was pared by 7 bases and J by 0 bases, with 8 bases of the junction left unmatched. The germline CDR1 and CDR2 sequences are SQVTM and ANQGSEA. The CDR3 loop spans 15 amino acids. CDR3 in amino acids: CSGRGGLSSYNEQFF. The CDR3 DNA is TGCAGCGGTCGGGGGGGCCTCAGCTCCTACAATGAGCAGTTCTTC.

The CDR3: CSVPGYYGYTF. The CDR3 region has the DNA TGCAGCGTCCCAGGGTATTATGGCTACACCTTC. The rearrangement uses TRBV29-1 and TRBJ1-2; D might be TRBD1 (5 bases). From germline, CDR1 is SQVTM and CDR2 ANQGSEA. The V and J ends lost 6 bases and 5 bases respectively, with 10 bases between them. The CDR3 is 11 residues long. Filled out from reference TRBV29-1 and TRBJ1-2, the complete variable domain reads SAVISQKPSRDICQRGTSLTIQCQVDSQVTMMFWYRQQPGQSLTLIATANQGSEATYESGFVIDKFPISRPNLTFSTLTVSNMSPEDSSIYLCSVPGYYGYTFGSGTRLTVV.

This clonotype was picked up a small number of times. The chain has TRBV27 and TRBJ2-3; possibly TRBD2 for D (6 bases). The ends were cut back, 6 bases at V and 3 bases at J, with 16 bases in the middle. This CDR3 is 15 amino acids long. Per the germline V gene, CDR1 is MNHEY and CDR2 is SMNVEV (reference sequence). The CDR3 coding sequence is TGTGCCAGCAGCCCCCTTGGGGGGTTGACAGATACGCAGTATTTT. Protein product: CASSPLGGLTDTQYF.

The sample holds many counts of this clonotype. The chain recombines TRBV29-1 with TRBJ2-7; 7 nucleotides line up with TRBD1. The CDR3 has 18 amino acids. V gave up 4 bases and J gave up 7 bases; unmatched junction bases: 25. CDR1 SQVTM and CDR2 ANQGSEA come from the germline V gene. The CDR3 DNA reads as TGCAGCGTTGTCCCCCGGGACAGATCTGATACACCTTGGAGAGAGCAGTACTTC. Protein sequence: CSVVPRDRSDTPWREQYF.

The chain carries TRBV6-5 and TRBJ2-5; D ambiguous. Looked up from germline, CDR1 is MNHEY and CDR2 is SVGAGI. V shed 0 bases and J shed 10 bases, with 6 bases lying between them. This CDR3 has 11 residues. The CDR3 DNA follows: TGTGCCAGCAGTTACTCTCAGCTCCAGTACTTC. Its protein product is CASSYSQLQYF.

V usage is TRBV7-3 and J usage is TRBJ2-1; 14 nucleotides line up with TRBD2. The J call is uncertain, as TRBJ2-7 better fits the DNA end. This CDR3 has 15 amino acids. Germline V lookup: CDR1 SGHTA, CDR2 FQGTGA. The DNA for the CDR3 is TGTGCCAGCAGCCGTGGGGGACTAGCGGGAGATGAGCAGTACTTC. Its translation: CASSRGGLAGDEQYF.

The J gene is TRBJ2-7, the V gene TRBV20-1; 9 nucleotides align to TRBD1. V trimming: 3 bases; J trimming: 4 bases; junction bases outside the gene matches: 4. In germline, CDR1 is DFQATT, CDR2 SNEGSKA (reference sequence). The CDR3 runs 13 residues. This CDR3 is CSASRQGVYEQYF. In DNA form, the CDR3 reads TGCAGTGCTAGTAGACAGGGGGTGTACGAGCAGTACTTC.

The J gene is TRBJ2-6, the V gene TRBV5-1; 10 bases map to TRBD1. Germline trimming cut 4 bases from V and 1 base from J; bases unmatched to any gene: 5. CDR1 and CDR2 from the germline V gene are SGHRS and YFSETQ. The CDR3 has 17 amino acids. CDR3 sequence reads: CASSVTGGASGANVLTF. CDR3 bases: TGCGCCAGCAGCGTGACAGGGGGCGCATCTGGGGCCAACGTCCTGACTTTC. Together with reference TRBV5-1 and TRBJ2-6, the CDR3 gives the full variable domain: KAGVTQTPRYLIKTRGQQVTLSCSPISGHRSVSWYQQTPGQGLQFLFEYFSETQRNKGNFPGRFSGRQFSNSRSEMNVSTLELGDSALYLCASSVTGGASGANVLTFGAGSRLTVL.

This clonotype was picked up many times. This sequence joins TRBV11-2 and TRBJ2-1; 12 bases match TRBD2. The CDR3 extends over 16 amino acids. The germline CDR1 and CDR2 sequences are SGHAT and FQNNGV. The J segment lost 5 bases and the V segment lost 4 bases, leaving 6 bases of the junction unmatched. The CDR3, as DNA: TGTGCCAGCAGCTCCAGGACTAGCGGGAAAAACAATGAGCAGTTCTTC. Protein product: CASSSRTSGKNNEQFF.

The chain uses TRBV4-3 and TRBJ2-3; 10 bases match TRBD2. V was pared by 0 bases and J by 9 bases, with 9 bases of the junction left unmatched. The CDR3 totals 16 residues. The germline gives CDR1 LGHNA, CDR2 YSLEER. CDR3: CASSQDPAGGPRTQYF. As DNA, the CDR3 is TGCGCCAGCAGCCAAGACCCAGCGGGGGGGCCGAGGACGCAGTATTTT.

This clonotype was observed a single time. The V gene is TRBV20-1, the J gene TRBJ1-2, with a weak D call TRBD1 (5 bases). The CDR3 loop spans 14 amino acids. CDR1 and CDR2 from the germline V gene are DFQATT and SNEGSKA (reference sequence). The germline V and J ends were trimmed by 0 bases and 2 bases, with 10 bases remaining between them. The CDR3 reads CSARDDSSNYGYTF. The DNA of the CDR3 is TGCAGTGCTAGAGACGACAGCAGCAACTATGGCTACACCTTC.

The J gene is TRBJ2-3, the V gene TRBV7-9; D is ambiguous. The length of the CDR3 is 15 residues. V was trimmed by 2 bases and J by 6 bases, leaving 15 bases between them. Germline V gives CDR1 SEHNR, CDR2 FQNEAQ (reference sequence). CDR3 in DNA: TGTGCCAGCAGCTTAACGGCCCCCCGGGCGGATACGCAGTATTTT. It specifies CASSLTAPRADTQYF.